The 14 T cell receptor beta chains reported below all come from one sample, sequenced in a study of T cell clonality in common variable immunodeficiency. TCRdb's table, derived via immunoSEQ multiplex PCR, lists solely in-frame clones and lacks some. The repertoire consists of about 81,000 clones, none detected only once. Input material: peripheral blood mononuclear cells. The receptor source for this set is a person between 18 and 75 years old in good health.

This clone was recorded many times. The read ends 3 residues before the CDR3 terminus; that terminus is restored from the germline J gene. This sequence joins TRBV10-3 and TRBJ2-5, with 12 bases aligning to TRBD2. Germline lookup yields CDR1 ENHRY and CDR2 SYGVKD. CDR3 length: 16 amino acids. The V segment lost 3 bases and the J segment 3 bases; nucleotides outside the gene matches: 5. Here the CDR3 reads CAISDSGLAGKETQYF. Partial CDR3 DNA: TGTGCCATCAGTGACTCTGGACTAGCGGGAAAAGAGACC.

This clone was detected ten times or more. With the read ending 3 residues before the CDR3 end, the germline J gene is used to fill in that end. This chain uses TRBV20-1 with TRBJ1-2, with 12 bases matching TRBD1. The CDR3 consists of 15 residues. Trimming took 7 bases from V and 3 from J; bases not matched to a gene: 9. Germline-derived CDR1 and CDR2 are DFQATT and SNEGSKA (reference sequence). The CDR3: CSVTTGTGGDYGYTF. Incomplete CDR3 DNA: TGCAGTGTTACGACCGGGACAGGGGGCGACTATGGC.

This clone was recorded many times. The missing CDR3 end, 3 residues past where the read stops, is filled in from the germline J gene. The genes are TRBV20-1 and TRBJ2-2; 9 bases agree with TRBD2. Germline lookup yields CDR1 DFQATT and CDR2 SNEGSKA (reference sequence). The CDR3 length is 16 residues. V shed 0 bases and J 6 bases; nucleotides not matched to a gene: 8. Here the CDR3 reads CSARDRLGTSSGELFF. The sequenced part of the CDR3 DNA is TGCAGTGCTAGAGATAGGCTAGGGACTAGCTCCGGGGAG.

This clone has at least ten counts. Read data end 3 residues before the CDR3 end; the end is taken from the germline J gene. The chain has TRBV5-1 and TRBJ2-3, with 11 nucleotides matching TRBD1. After removal of 4 bases from V and 4 bases from J, the junction contained 5 bases not matched to a gene. Looked up from germline, CDR1 is SGHRS and CDR2 is YFSETQ. The length of the CDR3 is 15 residues. The CDR3 protein is CASSPGTGGSDTQYF. CDR3 DNA (partial): TGCGCCAGCAGCCCCGGGACAGGGGGGTCAGATACG.

The table lists this clone with many counts. The DNA read from the CDR3 is TGTGCCAGCAGCTCGGTCCAGGGTAGTTTCGGCGAAAAA. Its protein product is CASSSVQGSFGEK. The complete CDR3 protein is CASSSVQGSFGEKLFF. The rearrangement joins TRBV28 to TRBJ1-4; tentative D call: TRBD1 (5 bases). The read terminates 3 residues before the CDR3 end, so the remaining end is supplied by the germline J gene. Germline V gives CDR1 MDHEN, CDR2 SYDVKM. Trimming removed 6 bases from V and 8 bases from J, with 22 bases in between. This CDR3 region has 16 residues.

At least ten counts were recorded for this clone. The sequenced fragment ends 3 residues before the CDR3 boundary, so the rest is inferred from the germline J gene. The chain uses TRBV7-3 and TRBJ2-5; D not certain. The germline CDR1 and CDR2 sequences are SGHTA and FQGTGA. CDR3 length: 14 residues. Trimming took 1 base from V and 1 from J, leaving 7 bases between them. The CDR3 bases that were read are TGTGCCAGCAGCTTAAGTGGCTCCCAAGAGACC. Its protein product is CASSLSGSQET. The complete CDR3 reads CASSLSGSQETQYF.

Ten or more counts support this clone. The sequence runs out 3 residues before the end of the CDR3; the remainder is reconstructed from the germline J gene. This sequence joins TRBV5-1 and TRBJ2-1; D is ambiguous. Trimming left V 0 bases short and J 5 bases short, with 6 bases between. Germline V gene lookup returns CDR1 SGHRS and CDR2 YFSETQ. This CDR3 is 13 amino acids long. CDR3 in amino acids: CASSLVSNNEQFF. CDR3 bases read: TGCGCCAGCAGCTTGGTTTCCAACAATGAG. The whole variable domain, remainder taken from reference TRBV5-1 and TRBJ2-1, is KAGVTQTPRYLIKTRGQQVTLSCSPISGHRSVSWYQQTPGQGLQFLFEYFSETQRNKGNFPGRFSGRQFSNSRSEMNVSTLELGDSALYLCASSLVSNNEQFFGPGTRLTVL.

This clone was found many times. At one end the junction does not follow the germline gene, possibly because of a read error. The CDR3 extends 3 residues past the end of the read, so its final part is completed from the germline J gene. V and J are TRBV4-2 and TRBJ2-2; 11 bases map to TRBD1. The germline V gene encodes CDR1 LGHNA and CDR2 YNFKEQ. CDR3 length: 18 residues. Incomplete CDR3 DNA: TGCGCCAGCAGCTTAGATCTCGGACAGGGGGCAAACACCGGGGAG. It specifies CASSLDLGQGANTGE. The whole CDR3 reads CASSLDLGQGANTGELFF.

This clone occurred many times. The read ends 3 residues early relative to the CDR3; the germline J gene fills the gap. V and J are TRBV7-9 and TRBJ2-7, with TRBD1 matching over 7 bases. The CDR3 extends over 14 amino acids. V lost 1 base, J lost 3 bases, and 3 bases stayed unmatched. Germline loops: CDR1 SEHNR, CDR2 FQNEAQ (reference sequence). The CDR3 here is CASSLGDSFYEQYF. The DNA read from the CDR3 is TGTGCCAGCAGCTTAGGGGACAGTTTCTACGAG.

This clone was counted many times. The CDR3 end lies 3 residues beyond the end of the read and is filled in from the germline J gene. The rearrangement links TRBV7-9 to TRBJ1-1; unclear D gene. The CDR3 runs to 14 residues. Trimming cost V 5 bases and J 2 bases, with 12 bases left between them. The germline CDR1 and CDR2 sequences are SEHNR and FQNEAQ (reference sequence). CDR3 DNA, as far as it was read: TGTGCCAGCAGCGCTAACCACGAAAACACTGAA. Translating gives CASSANHENTE. The whole CDR3 protein is CASSANHENTEAFF.

This clone was observed at least ten times. The read halts 3 residues ahead of the CDR3 end, with the missing end drawn from the germline J gene. The chain recombines TRBV18 with TRBJ2-6; weak D call: TRBD2 (7 bases). In germline, CDR1 is KGHSH, CDR2 LQKENI. The CDR3 loop spans 19 amino acids. The germline V and J ends were trimmed by 3 bases and 3 bases, with 21 bases remaining between them. The CDR3 reads CASSPPTGGPQGGANVLTF. CDR3 bases read: TGTGCCAGCTCACCCCCGACCGGGGGGCCGCAGGGTGGGGCCAACGTC.

This clone was recorded at least ten times. From the germline J gene comes the end of the CDR3, since the read stops 3 residues before it. The V and J genes are TRBV7-9 and TRBJ2-7; a weak D match, TRBD1 (6 bases). The V gene lost 5 bases and the J gene lost 6 bases, with 14 bases spanning the gap. The germline CDR1 and CDR2 sequences are SEHNR and FQNEAQ (reference sequence). The CDR3 has 13 residues. CDR3 bases read: TGTGCCAGCAGCCCTGTGGGGGCGCGCGAG. Protein product: CASSPVGARE. Given in full, the CDR3 is CASSPVGAREQYF.

This clone came up a few times. The DNA ends 3 residues before the CDR3 does, and the rest of the CDR3 is filled in from the germline J gene. The V and J genes are TRBV5-4 and TRBJ2-5; tentative D call: TRBD1 (6 bases). The length of the CDR3 is 15 residues. Trimming shortened V by 4 bases and J by 5 bases, and 18 bases separated the two germline ends. Germline lookup yields CDR1 SGHNT and CDR2 YYREEE (reference sequence). The CDR3: CASSPVSGGRETQYF. The covered CDR3 bases are TGTGCCAGCAGCCCCGTATCTGGGGGCCGGGAGACC. Combining the CDR3 with reference TRBV5-4 and TRBJ2-5 gives the whole variable domain ETGVTQSPTHLIKTRGQQVTLRCSSQSGHNTVSWYQQALGQGPQFIFQYYREEENGRGNFPPRFSGLQFPNYSSELNVNALELDDSALYLCASSPVSGGRETQYFGPGTRLLVL.

This clone has ten or more counts. The CDR3 end is not reached by the read, which stops 3 residues before it; the germline J gene fills it in. The chain links TRBV20-1 to TRBJ2-1; 10 positions match TRBD2. J was trimmed by 9 bases and V by 5 bases; bases with no gene match: 10. The V gene's germline CDR1 is DFQATT and CDR2 SNEGSKA (reference sequence). The CDR3 consists of 14 residues. The CDR3 protein is CSAPAGLAYGEQFF. The sequenced part of the CDR3 DNA is TGCAGTGCTCCAGCGGGACTAGCGTATGGTGAG.